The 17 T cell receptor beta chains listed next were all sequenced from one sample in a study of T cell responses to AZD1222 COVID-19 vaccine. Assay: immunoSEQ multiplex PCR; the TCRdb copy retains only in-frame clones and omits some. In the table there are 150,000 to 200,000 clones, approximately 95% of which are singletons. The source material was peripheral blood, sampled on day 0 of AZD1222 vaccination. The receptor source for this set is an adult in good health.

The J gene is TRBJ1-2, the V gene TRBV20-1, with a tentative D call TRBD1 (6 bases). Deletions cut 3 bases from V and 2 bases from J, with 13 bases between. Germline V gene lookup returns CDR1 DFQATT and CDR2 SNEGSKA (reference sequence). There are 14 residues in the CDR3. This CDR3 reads CSASLAGANYGYTF. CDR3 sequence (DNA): TGCAGTGCTAGTCTGGCAGGGGCGAACTATGGCTACACCTTC.

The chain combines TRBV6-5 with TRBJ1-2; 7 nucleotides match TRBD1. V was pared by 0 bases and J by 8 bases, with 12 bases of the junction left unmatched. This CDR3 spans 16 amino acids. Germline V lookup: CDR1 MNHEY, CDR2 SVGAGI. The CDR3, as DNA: TGTGCCAGCAGTTACTCGATATCCCGGACAGGTAGAGGCTACACCTTC. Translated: CASSYSISRTGRGYTF.

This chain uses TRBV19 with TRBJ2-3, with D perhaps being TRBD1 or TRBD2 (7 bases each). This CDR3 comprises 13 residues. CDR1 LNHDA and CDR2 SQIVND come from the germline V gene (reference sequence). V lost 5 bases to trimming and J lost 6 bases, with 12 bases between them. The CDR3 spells CASSRQGGDTQYF. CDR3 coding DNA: TGTGCCAGTAGTCGACAGGGAGGGGATACGCAGTATTTT.

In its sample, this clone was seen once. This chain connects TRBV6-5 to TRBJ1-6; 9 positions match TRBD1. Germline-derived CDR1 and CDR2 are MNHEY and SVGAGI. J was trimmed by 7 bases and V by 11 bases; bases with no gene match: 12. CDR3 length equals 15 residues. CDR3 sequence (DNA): TGTGCCTCCGGTCGGACAGGGGAGAGAAATTCACCCCTCCACTTT. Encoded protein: CASGRTGERNSPLHF.

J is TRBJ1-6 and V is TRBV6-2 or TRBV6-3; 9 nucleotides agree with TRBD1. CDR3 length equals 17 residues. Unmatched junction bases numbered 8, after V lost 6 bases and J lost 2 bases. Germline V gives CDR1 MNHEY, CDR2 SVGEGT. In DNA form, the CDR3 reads TGTGCCAGCAGCCCTCCGGACAGGGGAACCTATAATTCACCCCTCCACTTT. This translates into CASSPPDRGTYNSPLHF.

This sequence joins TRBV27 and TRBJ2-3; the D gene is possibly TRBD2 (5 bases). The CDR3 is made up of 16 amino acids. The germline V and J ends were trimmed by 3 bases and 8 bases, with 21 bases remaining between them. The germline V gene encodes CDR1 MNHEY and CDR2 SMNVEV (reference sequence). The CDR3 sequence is CASSLEADATLGTQYF. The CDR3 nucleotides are TGTGCCAGCAGTTTGGAGGCAGATGCTACTCTGGGTACGCAGTATTTT.

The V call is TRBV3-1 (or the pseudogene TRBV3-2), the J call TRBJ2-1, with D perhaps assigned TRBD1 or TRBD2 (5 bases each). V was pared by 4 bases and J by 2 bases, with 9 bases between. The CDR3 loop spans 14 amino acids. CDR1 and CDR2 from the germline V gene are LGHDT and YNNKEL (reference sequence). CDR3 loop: CASSRGPTYNEQFF. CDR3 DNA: TGTGCCAGCAGCCGGGGACCGACCTACAATGAGCAGTTCTTC.

The CDR3 loop is CASSQEEGGANEKLFF. The CDR3 coding sequence is TGTGCCAGCAGCCAAGAAGAGGGGGGCGCGAATGAAAAACTGTTTTTT. This sequence joins TRBV14 and TRBJ1-4; a possible D gene is TRBD1 (6 bases). The V and J ends lost 0 bases and 5 bases respectively, with 13 bases between them. Germline CDR1 reads SGHDN; CDR2 reads FVKESK. The CDR3 covers 16 residues. The full variable domain, its missing parts supplied by reference TRBV14 and TRBJ1-4, is EAGVTQFPSHSVIEKGQTVTLRCDPISGHDNLYWYRRVMGKEIKFLLHFVKESKQDESGMPNNRFLAERTGGTYSTLKVQPAELEDSGVYFCASSQEEGGANEKLFFGSGTQLSVL.

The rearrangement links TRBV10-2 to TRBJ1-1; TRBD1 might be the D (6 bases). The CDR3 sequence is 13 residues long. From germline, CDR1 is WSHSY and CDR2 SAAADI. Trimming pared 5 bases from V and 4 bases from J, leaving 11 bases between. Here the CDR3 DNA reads TGCGCCAGCAGTTCACAGGGAGCCACTGAAGCTTTCTTT. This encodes CASSSQGATEAFF.

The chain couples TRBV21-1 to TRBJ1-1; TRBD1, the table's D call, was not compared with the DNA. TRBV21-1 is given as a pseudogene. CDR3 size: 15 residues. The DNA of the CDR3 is TGTGCCAGCAGCCTAAGACGGTATGAGGGGGCTGAAGCTTTCTTT. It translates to CASSLRRYEGAEAFF.

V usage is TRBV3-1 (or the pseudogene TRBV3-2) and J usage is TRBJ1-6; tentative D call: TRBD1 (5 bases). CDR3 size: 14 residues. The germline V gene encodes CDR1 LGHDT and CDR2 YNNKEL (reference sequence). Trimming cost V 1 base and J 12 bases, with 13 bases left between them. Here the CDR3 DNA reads TGTGCCAGCAGCCAAGGAAGGGGATCTGAACCCCTCCACTTT. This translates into CASSQGRGSEPLHF.

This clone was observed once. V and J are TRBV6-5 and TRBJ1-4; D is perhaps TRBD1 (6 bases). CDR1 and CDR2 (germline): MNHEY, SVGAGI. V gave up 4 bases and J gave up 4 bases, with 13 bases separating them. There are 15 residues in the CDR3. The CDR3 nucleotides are TGTGCCAGCAGTTTCGGACAGACCAGTAATGAAAAACTGTTTTTT. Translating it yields CASSFGQTSNEKLFF.

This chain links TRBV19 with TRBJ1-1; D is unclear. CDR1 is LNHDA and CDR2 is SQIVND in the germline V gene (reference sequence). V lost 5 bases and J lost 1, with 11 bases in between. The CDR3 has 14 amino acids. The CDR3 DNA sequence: TGTGCCAGTAGTCTCGGCCGGGGGAACACTGAAGCTTTCTTT. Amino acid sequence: CASSLGRGNTEAFF.

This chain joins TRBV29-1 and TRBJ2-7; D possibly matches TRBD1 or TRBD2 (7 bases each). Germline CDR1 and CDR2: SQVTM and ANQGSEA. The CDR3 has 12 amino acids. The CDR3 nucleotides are TGCAGTGCCGGGACAGCGGGGTACGAGCAGTACTTC. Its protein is CSAGTAGYEQYF.

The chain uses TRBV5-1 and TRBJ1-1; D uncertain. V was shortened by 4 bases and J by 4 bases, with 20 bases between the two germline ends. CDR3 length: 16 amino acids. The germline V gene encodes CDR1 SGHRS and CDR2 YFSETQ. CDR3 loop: CASSPRQKDPGTEAFF. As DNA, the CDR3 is TGCGCCAGCAGCCCTAGGCAAAAGGACCCCGGCACTGAAGCTTTCTTT.

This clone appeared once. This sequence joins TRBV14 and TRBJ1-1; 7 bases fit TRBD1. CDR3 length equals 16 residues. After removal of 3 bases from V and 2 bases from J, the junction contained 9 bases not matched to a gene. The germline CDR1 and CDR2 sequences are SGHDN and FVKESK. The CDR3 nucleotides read TGTGCCAGCAGCCACTTGCCGTACAGGGGAAACACTGAAGCTTTCTTT. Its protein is CASSHLPYRGNTEAFF.

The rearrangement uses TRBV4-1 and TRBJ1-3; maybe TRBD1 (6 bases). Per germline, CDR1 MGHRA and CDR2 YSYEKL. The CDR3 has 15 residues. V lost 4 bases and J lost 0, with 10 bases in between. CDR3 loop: CASSPQQGSGNTIYF. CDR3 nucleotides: TGCGCCAGCAGCCCACAACAGGGCTCTGGAAACACCATATATTTT.